What follows are 8 T cell receptor beta chains derived from one specimen sequenced in a study of early T cells in non-severe SARS-CoV-2 infection. TCRdb re-derived calls from the 5' RACE reads in MiXCR, one entry per CDR3 protein. In the table there are 60,000 to 75,000 distinct CDR3 sequences, 10% of which are singletons. The sample here was whole blood, taken at baseline. The receptors originated from an adult who was a healthcare worker with PCR-confirmed SARS-CoV-2 infection or an uninfected control (not recorded which).

This clonotype has only a few counts. J is TRBJ1-2 and V is TRBV24-1; D is uncertain. Trimming stripped 3 bases from V and 4 bases from J, with 5 bases between. Germline V lookup: CDR1 KGHDR, CDR2 SFDVKD. The CDR3 sequence is 12 residues long. CDR3 nucleotides: TGTGCCACCAGTGATAACAGCTATGGCTACACCTTC. The encoded protein is CATSDNSYGYTF.

The V and J genes are TRBV7-2 and TRBJ2-2, with D unresolved. This CDR3 comprises 14 residues. In germline, CDR1 is SGHTA, CDR2 FQGNSA. With 1 base removed from V and 0 bases from J, the gap between germline ends came to 3 bases. The CDR3: CASSLETNTGELFF. DNA for the CDR3: TGTGCCAGCAGCTTAGAAACGAACACCGGGGAGCTGTTTTTT.

This clonotype was seen only a few times. This chain links TRBV4-2 with TRBJ2-7, with D unresolved. V lost 0 bases to trimming and J lost 6 bases, with 15 bases between them. This CDR3 spans 15 amino acids. From germline, CDR1 is LGHNA and CDR2 YNFKEQ. The CDR3 reads CASSQDLGSYGEQYF. DNA of the CDR3: TGTGCCAGCAGCCAAGATCTCGGCTCCTATGGCGAGCAGTACTTC.

The rearrangement joins TRBV28 to TRBJ2-2; D is ambiguous. The CDR3 covers 11 residues. The V gene's germline CDR1 is MDHEN and CDR2 SYDVKM. V was trimmed by 7 bases and J by 7 bases, leaving 7 bases between them. CDR3 sequence reads: CASTLDGELFF. The CDR3 region has the DNA TGTGCCAGCACCCTCGACGGGGAGCTGTTTTTT.

This clonotype was observed a handful of times. The chain uses TRBV7-3 and TRBJ2-2, with D maybe TRBD2 (5 bases). This CDR3 is built from 15 residues. V was clipped by 5 bases and J by 0 bases, with 10 bases between them. Germline CDR1 is SGHTA and CDR2 is FQGTGA. The chain's CDR3 is CASSPAGTNTGELFF. CDR3 bases: TGTGCCAGCAGCCCAGCCGGGACGAACACCGGGGAGCTGTTTTTT. The variable domain in full, completed from reference TRBV7-3 and TRBJ2-2, reads GAGVSQTPSNKVTEKGKYVELRCDPISGHTALYWYRQSLGQGPEFLIYFQGTGAADDSGLPNDRFFAVRPEGSVSTLKIQRTERGDSAVYLCASSPAGTNTGELFFGEGSRLTVL.

This clonotype has ten or more counts. The chain recombines TRBV3-1 with TRBJ1-4; TRBD1 matches 12 bases. CDR3 length equals 17 residues. V gave up 0 bases and J gave up 7 bases; unmatched junction bases: 6. In germline, CDR1 is LGHDT, CDR2 YNNKEL (reference sequence). The CDR3: CASSQDLGQGAREKLFF. The CDR3 DNA follows: TGTGCCAGCAGCCAAGATCTGGGACAGGGGGCACGTGAAAAACTGTTTTTT.

This clonotype has a handful of counts. The chain recombines TRBV6-5 with TRBJ1-3; D is ambiguous. V gave up 0 bases and J gave up 0 bases, with 9 bases separating them. Germline assignment: CDR1 MNHEY and CDR2 SVGAGI. The CDR3 extends over 16 amino acids. This chain's CDR3 is CASSYSSHHSGNTIYF. CDR3 bases: TGTGCCAGCAGTTACTCGTCGCACCACTCTGGAAACACCATATATTTT.

In this sample, this clonotype turned up many times. The V and J genes are TRBV7-2 and TRBJ2-1; no reliable D call. This CDR3 region has 13 residues. Germline V gene sequence: CDR1 SGHTA, CDR2 FQGNSA. Trimming cost V 6 bases and J 4 bases, with 10 bases left between them. The CDR3: CASSPDGYNEQFF. For the CDR3, the DNA is TGTGCCAGCAGTCCGGACGGGTACAATGAGCAGTTCTTC.